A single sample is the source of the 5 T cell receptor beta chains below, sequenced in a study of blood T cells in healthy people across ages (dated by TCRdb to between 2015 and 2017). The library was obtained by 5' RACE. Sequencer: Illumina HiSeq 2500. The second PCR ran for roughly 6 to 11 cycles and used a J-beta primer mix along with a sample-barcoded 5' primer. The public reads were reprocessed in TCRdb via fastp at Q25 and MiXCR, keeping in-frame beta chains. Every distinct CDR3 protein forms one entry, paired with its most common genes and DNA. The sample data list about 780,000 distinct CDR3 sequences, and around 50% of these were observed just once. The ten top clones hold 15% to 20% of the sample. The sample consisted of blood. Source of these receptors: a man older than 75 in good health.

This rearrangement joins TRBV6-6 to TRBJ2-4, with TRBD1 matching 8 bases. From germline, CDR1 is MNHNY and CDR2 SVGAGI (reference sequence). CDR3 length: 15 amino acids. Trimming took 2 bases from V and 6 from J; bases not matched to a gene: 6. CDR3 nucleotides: TGTGCCAGCAGTTACGGGCAGGGGGCAGGAAACATTCAGTACTTC. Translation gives CASSYGQGAGNIQYF.

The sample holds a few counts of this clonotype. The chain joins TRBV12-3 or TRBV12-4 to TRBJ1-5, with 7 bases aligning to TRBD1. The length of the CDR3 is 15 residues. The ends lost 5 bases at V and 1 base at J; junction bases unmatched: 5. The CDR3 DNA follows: TGTGCCAGCAGTCCACAGGGGACCAGCAATCAGCCCCAGCATTTT. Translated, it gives CASSPQGTSNQPQHF.

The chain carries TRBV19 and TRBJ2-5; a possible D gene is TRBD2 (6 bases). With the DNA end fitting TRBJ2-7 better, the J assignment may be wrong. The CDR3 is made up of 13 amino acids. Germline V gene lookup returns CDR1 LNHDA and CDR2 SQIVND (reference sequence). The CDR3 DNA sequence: TGTGCCAGTAGTATTGCGGCGGGGTCCGAGCAGTACTTC. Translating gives CASSIAAGSEQYF.

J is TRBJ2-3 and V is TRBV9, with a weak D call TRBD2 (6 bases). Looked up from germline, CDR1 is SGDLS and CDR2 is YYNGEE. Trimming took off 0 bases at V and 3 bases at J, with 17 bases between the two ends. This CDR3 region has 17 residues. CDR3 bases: TGTGCCAGCAGCGTAGATTCGGGGGATCTTGTGACAGATACGCAGTATTTT. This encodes CASSVDSGDLVTDTQYF.

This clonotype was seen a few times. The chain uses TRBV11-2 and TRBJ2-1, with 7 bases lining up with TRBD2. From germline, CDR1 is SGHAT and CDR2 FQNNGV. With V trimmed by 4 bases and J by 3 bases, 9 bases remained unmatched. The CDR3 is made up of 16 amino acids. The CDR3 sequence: CASSSIAGSLYNEQFF. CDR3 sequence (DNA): TGTGCCAGCAGCTCAATAGCGGGCTCCCTCTACAATGAGCAGTTCTTC.